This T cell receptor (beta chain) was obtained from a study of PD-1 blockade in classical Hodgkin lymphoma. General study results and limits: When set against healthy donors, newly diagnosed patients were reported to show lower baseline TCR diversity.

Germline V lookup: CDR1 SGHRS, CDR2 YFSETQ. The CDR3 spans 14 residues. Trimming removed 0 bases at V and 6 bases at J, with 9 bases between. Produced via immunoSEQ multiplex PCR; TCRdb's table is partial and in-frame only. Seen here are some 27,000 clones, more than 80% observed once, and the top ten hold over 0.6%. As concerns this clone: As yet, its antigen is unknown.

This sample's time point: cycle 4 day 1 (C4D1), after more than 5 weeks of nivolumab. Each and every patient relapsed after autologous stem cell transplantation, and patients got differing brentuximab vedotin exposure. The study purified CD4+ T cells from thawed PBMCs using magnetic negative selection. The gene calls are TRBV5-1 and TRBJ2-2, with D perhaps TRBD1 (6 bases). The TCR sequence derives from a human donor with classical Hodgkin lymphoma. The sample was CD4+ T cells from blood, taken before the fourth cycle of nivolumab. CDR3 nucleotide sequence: TGCGCCAGCAGCTTGGAGGGGGAACCCGGGGAGCTGTTTTTT. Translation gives CASSLEGEPGELFF.